This is a list of T cell receptor beta chains from one sample in a study of blood T cells in healthy people across ages. Each CDR3 protein gets one entry after TCRdb re-called the 5' RACE reads with MiXCR. Seen here are 850,000 to 1,000,000 distinct CDR3 sequences, 51% observed once, and the top ten hold 20% to 25%. The specimen sequenced was blood. These receptors were taken from an older woman in good health. CDR3s include the opening cysteine and the closing phenylalanine or tryptophan. D genes are given only for firm matches. Expanded clones get a size class; other rows say once, few or many, or leave the size out.

CDR3 protein: CSASQATGNTDTQYF; CDR3 DNA: TGCAGTGCTAGTCAGGCTACCGGGAACACAGATACGCAGTATTTT; V gene: TRBV20-1; D gene: .; J gene: TRBJ2-3; clone size: .
CDR3 protein: CASSLEWKGYTF; CDR3 DNA: TGTGCCAGCAGCTTAGAGTGGAAAGGCTACACCTTC; V gene: TRBV7-2; D gene: .; J gene: TRBJ1-2; clone size: .
CDR3 protein: CASSSASGSRTDTQYF; CDR3 DNA: TGTGCCAGCAGCTCCGCTAGCGGGAGTCGCACAGATACGCAGTATTTT; V gene: TRBV7-7; D gene: TRBD2; J gene: TRBJ2-3; clone size: .
CDR3 protein: CASSQKFAALAGADTQYF; CDR3 DNA: TGTGCCAGCAGCCAAAAGTTCGCGGCACTAGCGGGAGCAGATACGCAGTATTTT; V gene: TRBV4-2; D gene: TRBD2; J gene: TRBJ2-3; clone size: few
CDR3 protein: CASSLDIRLAGNEQFF; CDR3 DNA: TGTGCCAGCAGCTTAGATATCCGACTAGCGGGAAATGAGCAGTTCTTC; V gene: TRBV7-2; D gene: TRBD2; J gene: TRBJ2-1; clone size: .
CDR3 protein: CASSLSGGLQYF; CDR3 DNA: TGCGCCAGCAGCTTGTCGGGGGGGTTGCAGTACTTC; V gene: TRBV5-1; D gene: TRBD2; J gene: TRBJ2-5; clone size: .
CDR3 protein: CASSETSGRALTREQYF; CDR3 DNA: TGTGCCAGCAGTGAGACTAGCGGGAGGGCATTAACGCGCGAGCAGTACTTC; V gene: TRBV6-2/TRBV6-3; D gene: TRBD2; J gene: TRBJ2-7; clone size: few
CDR3 protein: CSGHSSGGYTF; CDR3 DNA: TGCAGTGGTCACTCATCAGGGGGCTACACCTTC; V gene: TRBV20-1; D gene: .; J gene: TRBJ1-2; clone size: .
CDR3 protein: CASSLSTGGEAFF; CDR3 DNA: TGTGCCAGCAGTTTATCGACAGGGGGTGAAGCTTTCTTT; V gene: TRBV27; D gene: TRBD1; J gene: TRBJ1-1; clone size: .
CDR3 protein: CSVEYMAPSTNEKLFF; CDR3 DNA: TGCAGCGTTGAATATATGGCCCCCTCTACTAATGAAAAACTGTTTTTT; V gene: TRBV29-1; D gene: .; J gene: TRBJ1-4; clone size: many
CDR3 protein: CTISEGRTDTQYF; CDR3 DNA: TGTACCATCAGTGAGGGTAGGACAGATACGCAGTATTTT; V gene: TRBV10-3; D gene: .; J gene: TRBJ2-3; clone size: .
CDR3 protein: CASSQGFGTWTIYEQYF; CDR3 DNA: TGCGCCAGCAGCCAAGGGTTTGGGACCTGGACTATCTACGAGCAGTACTTC; V gene: TRBV4-1; D gene: .; J gene: TRBJ2-7; clone size: .
CDR3 protein: CASSPRGQGLSGANVLTF; CDR3 DNA: TGTGCCAGTAGCCCCCGGGGACAGGGACTCTCCGGGGCCAACGTCCTGACTTTC; V gene: TRBV19; D gene: TRBD1; J gene: TRBJ2-6; clone size: few
CDR3 protein: CASSRQGGSNQPQHF; CDR3 DNA: TGTGCCAGCAGCCGACAGGGGGGCAGCAATCAGCCCCAGCATTTT; V gene: TRBV12-3/TRBV12-4; D gene: TRBD1; J gene: TRBJ1-5; clone size: .
CDR3 protein: CAISVSGLAGVRPRANVLTF; CDR3 DNA: TGTGCCATCAGTGTATCCGGACTAGCGGGAGTGCGTCCTAGGGCCAACGTCCTGACTTTC; V gene: TRBV10-3; D gene: TRBD2; J gene: TRBJ2-6; clone size: .
CDR3 protein: CAISEGIAGGNEQFF; CDR3 DNA: TGTGCCATCAGTGAGGGGATAGCGGGAGGCAATGAGCAGTTCTTC; V gene: TRBV10-3; D gene: TRBD2; J gene: TRBJ2-1; clone size: .
CDR3 protein: CASSQAAGTLSYEQYF; CDR3 DNA: TGCGCCAGCAGCCAAGCGGCAGGGACCCTCTCCTACGAGCAGTACTTC; V gene: TRBV4-1; D gene: .; J gene: TRBJ2-7; clone size: few
CDR3 protein: CASSFQDRGQTPQHF; CDR3 DNA: TGTGCCAGCTCCTTCCAGGACAGGGGGCAAACGCCCCAGCATTTT; V gene: TRBV18; D gene: TRBD1; J gene: TRBJ1-5; clone size: .
CDR3 protein: CASSPRPGLAFQSSYNEQFF; CDR3 DNA: TGTGCCAGCAGTCCCCGACCGGGACTAGCCTTTCAGAGCTCCTACAATGAGCAGTTCTTC; V gene: TRBV6-1; D gene: TRBD2; J gene: TRBJ2-1; clone size: .
CDR3 protein: CSSQGREVAYNEQFF; CDR3 DNA: TGCAGCTCACAGGGGCGGGAGGTCGCCTACAATGAGCAGTTCTTC; V gene: TRBV29-1; D gene: .; J gene: TRBJ2-1; clone size: .
CDR3 protein: CASSQDGTHYGYTF; CDR3 DNA: TGTGCCAGCAGCCAAGATGGGACACACTATGGCTACACCTTC; V gene: TRBV4-2; D gene: .; J gene: TRBJ1-2; clone size: few
CDR3 protein: CASRSSSGGVYEQYF; CDR3 DNA: TGTGCCAGCCGCAGTTCCTCAGGGGGTGTCTACGAGCAGTACTTC; V gene: TRBV2; D gene: TRBD1; J gene: TRBJ2-7; clone size: .
CDR3 protein: CASSPRLRNEKLFF; CDR3 DNA: TGTGCCAGCAGCCCAAGACTGAGGAATGAAAAACTGTTTTTT; V gene: TRBV7-2; D gene: .; J gene: TRBJ1-4; clone size: .
CDR3 protein: CASSPRGDGYTF; CDR3 DNA: TGTGCCAGCTCACCACGCGGGGATGGCTACACCTTC; V gene: TRBV18; D gene: .; J gene: TRBJ1-2; clone size: .
CDR3 protein: CSAGTGTEYEQFF; CDR3 DNA: TGCAGCGCCGGAACCGGGACGGAATACGAGCAGTTCTTC; V gene: TRBV29-1; D gene: .; J gene: TRBJ2-1; clone size: .
CDR3 protein: CASSDPGIQYF; CDR3 DNA: TGTGCCAGCAGCGACCCGGGCATTCAGTACTTC; V gene: TRBV6-2/TRBV6-3; D gene: .; J gene: TRBJ2-4; clone size: .
CDR3 protein: CASSFSPAQSSYNEQFF; CDR3 DNA: TGCGCCAGCAGCTTTTCTCCGGCCCAGAGCTCCTACAATGAGCAGTTCTTC; V gene: TRBV5-1; D gene: .; J gene: TRBJ2-1; clone size: .
CDR3 protein: CASSKTTTSTDTQYF; CDR3 DNA: TGCGCCAGCAGCAAGACGACTACCAGCACAGATACGCAGTATTTT; V gene: TRBV5-1; D gene: .; J gene: TRBJ2-3; clone size: once
CDR3 protein: CASSSTGSTGEPFF; CDR3 DNA: TGTGCCAGCAGCTCCACGGGGAGCACCGGGGAGCCGTTTTTT; V gene: TRBV7-6; D gene: .; J gene: TRBJ2-2; clone size: .
CDR3 protein: CASSPSSRETQYF; CDR3 DNA: TGTGCCAGCAGCCCCTCTAGCAGGGAGACCCAGTACTTC; V gene: TRBV3-1; D gene: .; J gene: TRBJ2-5; clone size: few
CDR3 protein: CSATDRATYNEQFF; CDR3 DNA: TGCAGTGCAACTGACAGGGCTACCTACAATGAGCAGTTCTTC; V gene: TRBV20-1; D gene: TRBD1; J gene: TRBJ2-1; clone size: .
CDR3 protein: CASSLWVGDTQYF; CDR3 DNA: TGTGCCAGCAGTCTTTGGGTGGGAGATACGCAGTATTTT; V gene: TRBV27; D gene: .; J gene: TRBJ2-3; clone size: many
CDR3 protein: CSANNRDRGNTEAFF; CDR3 DNA: TGCAGCGCTAACAACCGGGACAGGGGGAACACTGAAGCTTTCTTT; V gene: TRBV20-1; D gene: TRBD1; J gene: TRBJ1-1; clone size: .
CDR3 protein: CASSVAGPHEQYF; CDR3 DNA: TGTGCCAGCAGCGTAGCGGGGCCCCACGAGCAGTACTTC; V gene: TRBV12-3/TRBV12-4; D gene: TRBD2; J gene: TRBJ2-7; clone size: .
CDR3 protein: CASSVSFPPGQGIGTYGYTF; CDR3 DNA: TGTGCCAGCAGCGTATCCTTTCCACCGGGACAGGGTATTGGGACCTATGGCTACACCTTC; V gene: TRBV9; D gene: TRBD1; J gene: TRBJ1-2; clone size: .